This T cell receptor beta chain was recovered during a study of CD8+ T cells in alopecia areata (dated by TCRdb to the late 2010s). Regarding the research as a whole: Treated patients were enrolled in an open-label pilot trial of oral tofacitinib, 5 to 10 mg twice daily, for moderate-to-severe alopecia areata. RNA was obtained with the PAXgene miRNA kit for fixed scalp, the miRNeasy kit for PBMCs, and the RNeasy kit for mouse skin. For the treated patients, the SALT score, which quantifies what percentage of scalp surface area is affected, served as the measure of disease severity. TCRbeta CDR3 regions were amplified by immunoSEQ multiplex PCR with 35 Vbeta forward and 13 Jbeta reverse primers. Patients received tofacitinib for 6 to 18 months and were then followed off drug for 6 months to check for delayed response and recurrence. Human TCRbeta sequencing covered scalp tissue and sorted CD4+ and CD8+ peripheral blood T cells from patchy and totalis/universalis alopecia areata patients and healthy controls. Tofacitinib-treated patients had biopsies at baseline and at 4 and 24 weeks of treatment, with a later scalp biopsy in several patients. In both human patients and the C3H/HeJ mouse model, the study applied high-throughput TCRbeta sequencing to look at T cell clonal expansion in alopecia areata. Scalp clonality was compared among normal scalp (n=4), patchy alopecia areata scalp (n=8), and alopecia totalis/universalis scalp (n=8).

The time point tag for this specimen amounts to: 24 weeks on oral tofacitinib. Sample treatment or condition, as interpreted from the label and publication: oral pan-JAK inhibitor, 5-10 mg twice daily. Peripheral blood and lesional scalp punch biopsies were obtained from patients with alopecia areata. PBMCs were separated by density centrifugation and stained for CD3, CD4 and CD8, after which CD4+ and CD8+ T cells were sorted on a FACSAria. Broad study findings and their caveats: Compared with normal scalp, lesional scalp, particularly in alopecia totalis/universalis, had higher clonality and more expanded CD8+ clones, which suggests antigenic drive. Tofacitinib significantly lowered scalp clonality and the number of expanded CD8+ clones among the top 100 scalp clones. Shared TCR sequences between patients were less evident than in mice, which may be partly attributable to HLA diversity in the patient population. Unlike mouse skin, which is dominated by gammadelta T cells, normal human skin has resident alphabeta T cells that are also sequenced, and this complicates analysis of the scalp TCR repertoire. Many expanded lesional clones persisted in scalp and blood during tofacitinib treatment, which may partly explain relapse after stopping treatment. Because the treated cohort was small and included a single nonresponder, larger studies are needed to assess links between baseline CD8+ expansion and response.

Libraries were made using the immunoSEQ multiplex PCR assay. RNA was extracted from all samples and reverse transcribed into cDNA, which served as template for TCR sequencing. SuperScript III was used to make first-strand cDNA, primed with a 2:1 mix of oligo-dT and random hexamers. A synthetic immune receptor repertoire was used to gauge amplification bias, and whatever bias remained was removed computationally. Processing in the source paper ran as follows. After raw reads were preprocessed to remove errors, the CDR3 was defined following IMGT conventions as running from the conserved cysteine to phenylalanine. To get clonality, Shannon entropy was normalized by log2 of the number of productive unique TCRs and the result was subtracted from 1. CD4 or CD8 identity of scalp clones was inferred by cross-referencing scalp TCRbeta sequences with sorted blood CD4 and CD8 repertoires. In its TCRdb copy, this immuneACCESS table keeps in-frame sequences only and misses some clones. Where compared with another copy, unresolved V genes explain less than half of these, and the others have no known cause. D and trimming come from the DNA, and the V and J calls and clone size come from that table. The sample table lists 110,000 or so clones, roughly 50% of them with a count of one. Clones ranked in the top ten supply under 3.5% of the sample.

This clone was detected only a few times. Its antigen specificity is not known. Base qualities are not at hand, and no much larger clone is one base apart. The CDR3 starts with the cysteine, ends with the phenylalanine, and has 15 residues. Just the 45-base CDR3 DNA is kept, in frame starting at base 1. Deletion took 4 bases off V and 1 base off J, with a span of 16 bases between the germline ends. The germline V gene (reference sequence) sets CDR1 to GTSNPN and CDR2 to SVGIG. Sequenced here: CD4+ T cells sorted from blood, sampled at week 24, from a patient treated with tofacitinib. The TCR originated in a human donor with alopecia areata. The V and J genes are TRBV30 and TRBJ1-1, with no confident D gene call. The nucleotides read TGTGCCTGGATTAGGCGGGTCCCCAGGAACACTGAAGCTTTCTTT. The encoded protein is CAWIRRVPRNTEAFF.